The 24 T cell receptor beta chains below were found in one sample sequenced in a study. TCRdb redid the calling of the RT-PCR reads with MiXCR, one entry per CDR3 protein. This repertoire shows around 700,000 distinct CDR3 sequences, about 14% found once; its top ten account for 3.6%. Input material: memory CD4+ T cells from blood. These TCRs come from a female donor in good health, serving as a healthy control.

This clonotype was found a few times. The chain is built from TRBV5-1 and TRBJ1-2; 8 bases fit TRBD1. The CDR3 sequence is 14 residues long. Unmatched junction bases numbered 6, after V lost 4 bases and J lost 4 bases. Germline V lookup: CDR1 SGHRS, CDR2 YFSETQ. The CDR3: CASSETGDGYGYTF. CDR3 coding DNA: TGCGCCAGCAGCGAGACAGGGGACGGCTATGGCTACACCTTC.

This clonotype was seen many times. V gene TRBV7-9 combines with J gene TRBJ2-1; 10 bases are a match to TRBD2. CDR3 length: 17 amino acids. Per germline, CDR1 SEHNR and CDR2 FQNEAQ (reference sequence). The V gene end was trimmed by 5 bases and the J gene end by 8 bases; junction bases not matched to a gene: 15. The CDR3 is CASSRGLAEPAVYEQFF. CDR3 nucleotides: TGTGCCAGCAGCCGCGGACTAGCGGAGCCGGCGGTCTATGAGCAGTTCTTC.

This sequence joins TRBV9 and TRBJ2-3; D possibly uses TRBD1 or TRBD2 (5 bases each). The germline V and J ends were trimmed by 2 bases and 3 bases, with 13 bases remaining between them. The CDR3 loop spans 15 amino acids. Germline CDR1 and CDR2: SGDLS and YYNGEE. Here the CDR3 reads CASSVTGRNTDTQYF. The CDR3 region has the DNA TGTGCCAGCAGCGTGACGGGACGGAATACAGATACGCAGTATTTT.

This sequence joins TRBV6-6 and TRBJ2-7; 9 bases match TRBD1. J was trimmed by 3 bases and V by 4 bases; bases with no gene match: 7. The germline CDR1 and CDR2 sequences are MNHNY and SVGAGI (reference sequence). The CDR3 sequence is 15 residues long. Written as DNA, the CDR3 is TGTGCCAGCAGTTCGCCGGGACAGGGTTTCTACGAGCAGTACTTC. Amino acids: CASSSPGQGFYEQYF.

The CDR3 protein is CASSRGVGQTRTSEDYNEQFF. The CDR3 DNA is TGCGCCAGCAGCCGGGGTGTAGGGCAAACAAGGACTAGCGAAGATTACAATGAGCAGTTCTTC. V usage is TRBV5-1 and J usage is TRBJ2-1, with TRBD2 matching 9 bases. This CDR3 is built from 21 residues. Trimming cost V 4 bases and J 4 bases; bases outside gene matches: 24. Germline lookup yields CDR1 SGHRS and CDR2 YFSETQ.

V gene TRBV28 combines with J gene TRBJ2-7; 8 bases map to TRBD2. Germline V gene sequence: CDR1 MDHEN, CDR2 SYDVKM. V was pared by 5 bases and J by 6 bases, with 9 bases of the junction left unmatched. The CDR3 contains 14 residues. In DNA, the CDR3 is TGTGCCAGCAGTAGATCGGGACTAGTTGCCGAGCAGTACTTC. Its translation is CASSRSGLVAEQYF.

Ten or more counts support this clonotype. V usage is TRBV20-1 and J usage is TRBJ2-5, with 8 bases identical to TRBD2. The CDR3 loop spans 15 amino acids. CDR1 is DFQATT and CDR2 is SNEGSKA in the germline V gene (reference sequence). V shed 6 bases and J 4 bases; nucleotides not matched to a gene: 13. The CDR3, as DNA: TGCAGTGCCCAAAATAGCGGGACTGGGGGAGAGACCCAGTACTTC. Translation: CSAQNSGTGGETQYF.

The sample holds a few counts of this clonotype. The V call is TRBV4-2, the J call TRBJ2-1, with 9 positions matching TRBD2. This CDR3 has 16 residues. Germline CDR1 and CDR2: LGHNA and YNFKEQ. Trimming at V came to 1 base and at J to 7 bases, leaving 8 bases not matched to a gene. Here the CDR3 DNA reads TGTGCCAGCAGCCAAGCTCTCGCTAGCGGGACGAATGAGCAGTTCTTC. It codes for CASSQALASGTNEQFF.

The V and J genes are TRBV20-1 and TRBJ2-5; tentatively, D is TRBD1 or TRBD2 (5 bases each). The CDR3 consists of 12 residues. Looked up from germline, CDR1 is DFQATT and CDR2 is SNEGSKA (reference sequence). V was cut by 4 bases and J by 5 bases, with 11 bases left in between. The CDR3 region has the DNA TGCAGTGCTACCACCGGGACGGAGACCCAGTACTTC. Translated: CSATTGTETQYF.

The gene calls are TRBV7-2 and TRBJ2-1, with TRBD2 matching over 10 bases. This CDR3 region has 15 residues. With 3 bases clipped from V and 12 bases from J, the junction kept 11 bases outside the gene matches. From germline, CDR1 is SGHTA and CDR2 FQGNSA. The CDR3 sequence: CASSLGQSGRGGQFF. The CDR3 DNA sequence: TGTGCCAGCAGCTTGGGCCAAAGCGGGAGGGGGGGGCAGTTCTTC.

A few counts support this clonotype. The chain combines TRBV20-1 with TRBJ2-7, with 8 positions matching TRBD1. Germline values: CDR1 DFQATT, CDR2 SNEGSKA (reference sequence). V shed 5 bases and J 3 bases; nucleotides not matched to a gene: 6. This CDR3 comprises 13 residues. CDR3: CSAGRDRIYEQYF. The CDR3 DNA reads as TGCAGTGCTGGCCGGGACAGGATCTACGAGCAGTACTTC.

The CDR3 loop reads CASSVRDRADTQYF. In DNA form, the CDR3 reads TGTGCCAGTAGTGTCCGGGACAGGGCAGATACGCAGTATTTT. The chain links TRBV19 to TRBJ2-3, with 9 bases aligning to TRBD1. V was clipped by 5 bases and J by 4 bases; unmatched bases: 4. This CDR3 has 14 amino acids. Germline lookup yields CDR1 LNHDA and CDR2 SQIVND (reference sequence).

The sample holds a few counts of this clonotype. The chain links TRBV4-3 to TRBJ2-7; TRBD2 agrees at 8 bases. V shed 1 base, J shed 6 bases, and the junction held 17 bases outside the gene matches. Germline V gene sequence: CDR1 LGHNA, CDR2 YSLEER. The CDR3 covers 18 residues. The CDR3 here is CASSQGTSAGEDPSEQYF. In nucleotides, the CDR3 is TGCGCCAGCAGCCAAGGAACCTCAGCGGGGGAGGATCCCTCCGAGCAGTACTTC.

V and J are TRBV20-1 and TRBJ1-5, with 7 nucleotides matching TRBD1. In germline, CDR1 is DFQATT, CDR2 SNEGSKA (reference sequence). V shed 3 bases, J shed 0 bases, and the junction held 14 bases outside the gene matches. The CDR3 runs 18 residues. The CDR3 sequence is CSASTSGQSLYSNQPQHF. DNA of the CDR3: TGCAGTGCTAGTACCTCGGGACAGAGTCTGTATAGCAATCAGCCCCAGCATTTT.

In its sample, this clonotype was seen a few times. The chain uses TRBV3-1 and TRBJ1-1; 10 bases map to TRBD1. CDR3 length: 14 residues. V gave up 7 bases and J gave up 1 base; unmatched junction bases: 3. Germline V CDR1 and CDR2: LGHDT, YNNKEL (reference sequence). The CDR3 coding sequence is TGTGCCAGCACTCGACAGGGGGCGAACACTGAAGCTTTCTTT. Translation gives CASTRQGANTEAFF.

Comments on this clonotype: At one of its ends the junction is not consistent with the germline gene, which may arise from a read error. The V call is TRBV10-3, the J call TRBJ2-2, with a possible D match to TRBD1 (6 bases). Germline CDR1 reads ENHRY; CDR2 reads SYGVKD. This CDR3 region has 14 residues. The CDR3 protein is CTISEGRGTGELFF. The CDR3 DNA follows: TGTACCATCAGTGAGGGCAGGGGTACCGGGGAGCTGTTTTTT.

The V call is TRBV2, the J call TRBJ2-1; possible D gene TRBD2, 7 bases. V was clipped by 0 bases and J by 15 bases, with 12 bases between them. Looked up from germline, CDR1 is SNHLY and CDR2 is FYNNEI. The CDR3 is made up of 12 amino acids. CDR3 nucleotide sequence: TGTGCCAGCAGTGAAGCGGGGGGGGCCCCGTTCTTC. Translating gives CASSEAGGAPFF.

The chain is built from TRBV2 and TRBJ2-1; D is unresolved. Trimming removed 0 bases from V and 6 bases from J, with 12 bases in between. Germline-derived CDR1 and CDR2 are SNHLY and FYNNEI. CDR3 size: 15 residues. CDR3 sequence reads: CASSEAVTMSNEQFF. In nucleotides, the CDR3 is TGTGCCAGCAGTGAAGCGGTCACAATGTCCAATGAGCAGTTCTTC.

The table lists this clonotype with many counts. The CDR3 spells CASRTSGANNEQFF. In nucleotides, the CDR3 is TGCGCCAGCAGGACTAGCGGGGCCAACAATGAGCAGTTCTTC. The V and J genes are TRBV5-1 and TRBJ2-1; 11 bases agree with TRBD2. The germline gives CDR1 SGHRS, CDR2 YFSETQ. The CDR3 consists of 14 residues. J gave up 5 bases and V 5 bases, and 3 bases lay outside the gene matches.

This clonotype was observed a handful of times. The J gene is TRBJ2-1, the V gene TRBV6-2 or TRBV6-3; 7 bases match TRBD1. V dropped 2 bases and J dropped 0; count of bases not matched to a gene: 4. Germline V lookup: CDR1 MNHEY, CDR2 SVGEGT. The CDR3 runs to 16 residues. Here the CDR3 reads CASSYRRDSSYNEQFF. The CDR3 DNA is TGTGCCAGCAGTTACCGCCGGGACAGCTCCTACAATGAGCAGTTCTTC.

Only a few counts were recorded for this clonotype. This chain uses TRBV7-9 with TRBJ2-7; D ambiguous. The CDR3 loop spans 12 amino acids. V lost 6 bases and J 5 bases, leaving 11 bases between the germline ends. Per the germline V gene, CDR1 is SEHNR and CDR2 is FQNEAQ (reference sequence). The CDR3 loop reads CASRGSDNEQYF. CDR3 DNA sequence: TGTGCCAGCAGGGGATCGGATAACGAGCAGTACTTC.

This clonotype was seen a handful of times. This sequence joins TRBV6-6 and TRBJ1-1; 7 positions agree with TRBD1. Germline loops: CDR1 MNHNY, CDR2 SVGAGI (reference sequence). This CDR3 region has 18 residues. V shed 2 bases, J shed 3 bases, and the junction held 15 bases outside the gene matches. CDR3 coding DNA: TGTGCCAGCAGTTACCCCTCACCGAGACAGGGATCGTACACTGAAGCTTTCTTT. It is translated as CASSYPSPRQGSYTEAFF.

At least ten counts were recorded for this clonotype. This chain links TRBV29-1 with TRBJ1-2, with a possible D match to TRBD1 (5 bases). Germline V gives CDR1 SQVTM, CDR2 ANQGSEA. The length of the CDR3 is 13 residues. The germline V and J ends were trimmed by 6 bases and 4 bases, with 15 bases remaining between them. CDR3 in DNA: TGCAGCGTGGCACTTGACAGACTCTATGGCTACACCTTC. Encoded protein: CSVALDRLYGYTF.

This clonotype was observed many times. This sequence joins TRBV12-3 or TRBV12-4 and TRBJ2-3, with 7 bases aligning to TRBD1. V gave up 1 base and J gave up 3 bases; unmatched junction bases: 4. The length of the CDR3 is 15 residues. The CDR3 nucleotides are TGTGCCAGCAGTTTAGAACAGGGGAGAACAGATACGCAGTATTTT. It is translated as CASSLEQGRTDTQYF.